This T cell receptor (beta chain) came from a study of T cells in Graves' hyperthyroidism and ophthalmopathy. The CDR3 has 14 amino acids. CDR1 is MNHNS, CDR2 SASEGT, per germline. V lost 10 bases and J lost 1, with 16 bases in between. A NOSPECS grade of at least 4, a Clinical Activity Score of at least 3 and duration under 3 months were recorded in ophthalmopathy patients. Source material for PBMCs was less than 12 ml fresh peripheral blood. About this clonotype: Its specificity is unknown.

Study observations and caveats: Stable hyperthyroidism and ophthalmopathy were separated using 13 V-J signatures. Most thyroid-expanded clonotypes above 0.001 were also found in blood.

Amplification of TCR beta CDR3 regions used RNA as the template. The primer set for the first-round RT-PCR of the TCR CDR3 was HTBI. TCRdb re-derived calls from the multiplex PCR reads in MiXCR, one entry per CDR3 protein. The sample includes 200,000 to 300,000 distinct CDR3 sequences, approximately 24% of them seen just once. The sample taken for sequencing was blood. The chain is built from TRBV6-1 and TRBJ2-5; perhaps TRBD1 as D (6 bases). The clonotype comes from a woman between 40 and 50 years old with Graves' ophthalmopathy. The CDR3 coding sequence is TGTGCCAACCCGACCGGGACAATCCAAGAGACCCAGTACTTC. It is translated as CANPTGTIQETQYF.